The 28 T cell receptor beta chains reported below all come from one sample, sequenced in a study of regulatory T cells in long-lasting Graves disease. Time point noted: persistent/refractory GD, antithyroid drugs over 5 years with positive TRAb. From RNA extracted from PBMCs, the TCR library was made. Building of the TCR beta libraries involved iRepertoire HTBI primers and Arm-PCR of CDR3 regions. Each CDR3 protein is one row after TCRdb ran MiXCR on the multiplex PCR reads. The data show 500,000 to 700,000 distinct CDR3 sequences, with 25% to 35% seen just once and around 42% held by the top ten. This sample comprised peripheral blood mononuclear cells (PBMCs), obtained when the disease was refractory, from a patient treated with antithyroid drugs. All receptors derive from a female donor with Graves disease.

The chain employs TRBV10-1 and TRBJ2-2; possibly TRBD1 or TRBD2 for D (6 bases each). V lost 7 bases to trimming and J lost 9 bases, with 18 bases between them. Germline CDR1 reads WNHNN; CDR2 reads SYGVQD (reference sequence). This CDR3 is 14 amino acids long. CDR3 protein: CASKTRGEHRELFF. The CDR3 DNA is TGCGCCAGCAAAACAAGGGGGGAGCACCGGGAGCTGTTTTTT.

This clonotype has a count of ten or more. The chain joins TRBV12-3 or TRBV12-4 to TRBJ1-2, with a weak D call TRBD1 (6 bases). V gave up 7 bases and J gave up 5 bases, with 14 bases separating them. This CDR3 has 13 amino acids. The CDR3 sequence is CASTLEGGYGYTF. CDR3 nucleotides: TGTGCCAGCACCCTCGAAGGGGGATATGGCTACACCTTC.

The J gene is TRBJ2-3, the V gene TRBV20-1; D gene unclear. This CDR3 comprises 12 residues. V was pared by 6 bases and J by 1 base, with 8 bases between. The germline V gene encodes CDR1 DFQATT and CDR2 SNEGSKA (reference sequence). Here the CDR3 DNA reads TGCAGTGCCAAAGGAGGCACAGATACGCAGTATTTT. This translates into CSAKGGTDTQYF.

This clonotype was observed a handful of times. The V and J genes are TRBV6-1 and TRBJ1-6; 9 positions agree with TRBD1. V trimming: 3 bases; J trimming: 5 bases; junction bases outside the gene matches: 5. This CDR3 is 16 amino acids long. The germline V gene encodes CDR1 MNHNS and CDR2 SASEGT. CDR3 in amino acids: CASSEYRDRDNSPLHF. CDR3 in DNA: TGTGCCAGCAGTGAGTACCGGGACAGGGATAATTCACCCCTCCACTTT.

This clonotype was counted between two and nine times. This chain uses TRBV12-3 or TRBV12-4 with TRBJ1-2; possibly TRBD1 for D (5 bases). The length of the CDR3 is 12 residues. V was clipped by 7 bases and J by 7 bases, with 13 bases between them. The CDR3 spells CASTRGEGGYTF. The DNA of the CDR3 is TGTGCCAGCACTCGGGGCGAGGGTGGCTACACCTTC.

This clonotype has a handful of counts. The chain has TRBV10-3 and TRBJ1-4, with D uncertain. Trimming pared 3 bases from V and 5 bases from J, leaving 7 bases between. The CDR3 runs 13 residues. The germline gives CDR1 ENHRY, CDR2 SYGVKD. The DNA of the CDR3 is TGTGCCATCAGTGAACGACCAAATGAAAAACTGTTTTTT. Protein: CAISERPNEKLFF.

This clonotype has more than one count but fewer than ten. The genes are TRBV6-1 and TRBJ2-7, with D possibly TRBD1 on 5 matching bases. Trimming removed 8 bases from V and 2 bases from J, with 10 bases in between. Germline V gene data show CDR1 as MNHNS and CDR2 as SASEGT. This CDR3 has 12 amino acids. CDR3: CASETETYEQYF. The CDR3 DNA follows: TGTGCCAGCGAGACAGAGACCTACGAGCAGTACTTC.

A few counts support this clonotype. This sequence joins TRBV7-9 and TRBJ1-2; no reliable D call. The V end was cut by 0 bases, the J end by 5 bases, with 13 bases between. Germline CDR1 is SEHNR and CDR2 is FQNEAQ (reference sequence). The CDR3 spans 15 residues. CDR3 in amino acids: CASSLAGSIGYGYTF. CDR3 DNA: TGTGCCAGCAGCTTAGCGGGCAGTATAGGTTATGGCTACACCTTC.

The rearrangement joins TRBV11-2 to TRBJ1-4; 9 bases match TRBD1. Trimming removed 1 base from V and 8 bases from J; junction bases left unmatched: 8. Germline lookup yields CDR1 SGHAT and CDR2 FQNNGV. The CDR3 is 16 amino acids. Here the CDR3 reads CASSLVTGQGDEKLFF. The CDR3 nucleotides read TGTGCCAGCAGCTTAGTTACGGGACAGGGCGACGAAAAACTGTTTTTT.

This clonotype was seen ten or more times. V is TRBV12-3 or TRBV12-4 and J is TRBJ1-1, with 10 nucleotides matching TRBD1. V lost 5 bases, J lost 3 bases, and 9 bases stayed unmatched. This CDR3 region has 16 residues. CDR3 in DNA: TGTGCCAGCAGTCCCGCGACAGGGGGCAAGGACACTGAAGCTTTCTTT. Its translation is CASSPATGGKDTEAFF.

This sequence joins TRBV6-2 or TRBV6-3 and TRBJ2-3, with D hard to call. V lost 2 bases and J lost 2, with 11 bases in between. The CDR3 contains 15 residues. CDR1 MNHEY and CDR2 SVGEGT come from the germline V gene. The CDR3 spells CASSYASVVTDTQYF. In DNA form, the CDR3 reads TGTGCCAGCAGTTACGCGAGCGTTGTCACAGATACGCAGTATTTT.

This clonotype was detected a few times. The chain recombines TRBV6-1 with TRBJ1-4; TRBD1 agrees at 9 bases. This CDR3 is 14 amino acids long. Germline V gives CDR1 MNHNS, CDR2 SASEGT. Unmatched junction bases numbered 9, after V lost 6 bases and J lost 10 bases. DNA for the CDR3: TGTGCCAGCAGCCCTAATCCGGGACAGGGAAAACTGTTTTTT. Its protein product is CASSPNPGQGKLFF.

This clonotype has more than one count but fewer than ten. The rearrangement joins TRBV28 to TRBJ2-6; 7 bases map to TRBD1. The CDR3 extends over 14 amino acids. V was clipped by 9 bases and J by 2 bases; unmatched bases: 4. The V gene's germline CDR1 is MDHEN and CDR2 SYDVKM. This CDR3 is CASRQGAGANVLTF. The CDR3 DNA is TGTGCCAGTAGACAGGGTGCTGGGGCCAACGTCCTGACTTTC.

This clonotype was recorded many times. The chain links TRBV12-3 or TRBV12-4 to TRBJ1-5; D gene ambiguous. Deletions cut 5 bases from V and 4 bases from J, with 12 bases between. The CDR3 sequence is 14 residues long. The chain's CDR3 is CASSPREYNQPQHF. In DNA form, the CDR3 reads TGTGCCAGCAGTCCCCGGGAGTATAATCAGCCCCAGCATTTT.

J is TRBJ1-1 and V is TRBV30; tentative D call: TRBD1 (6 bases). The CDR3 spans 14 residues. From germline, CDR1 is GTSNPN and CDR2 SVGIG (reference sequence). V was clipped by 3 bases and J by 5 bases, with 16 bases between them. The CDR3 protein is CAWRDRGAVTEAFF. Here the CDR3 DNA reads TGTGCCTGGAGGGACCGGGGGGCCGTAACTGAAGCTTTCTTT.

This clonotype has at least ten counts. This chain joins TRBV2 and TRBJ1-5; no clear D gene. V was cut by 6 bases and J by 4 bases, with 16 bases left in between. This CDR3 is 15 amino acids long. Germline V lookup: CDR1 SNHLY, CDR2 FYNNEI. CDR3 sequence (DNA): TGTGCCAGCAGGAAAAGCCGGGCTAGTAATCAGCCCCAGCATTTT. It translates to CASRKSRASNQPQHF. The entire variable domain, with the rest obtained from reference TRBV2 and TRBJ1-5, is as follows: EPEVTQTPSHQVTQMGQEVILRCVPISNHLYFYWYRQILGQKVEFLVSFYNNEISEKSEIFDDQFSVERPDGSNFTLKIRSTKLEDSAMYFCASRKSRASNQPQHFGDGTRLSIL.

The chain has TRBV9 and TRBJ2-5; the match to TRBD2 covers 7 bases. Germline V lookup: CDR1 SGDLS, CDR2 YYNGEE. V lost 1 base and J lost 1; bases outside the gene matches: 13. The CDR3 has 18 amino acids. The CDR3 DNA is TGTGCCAGCAGCGTAACCCCAAAATCTAGCGGAGTCCAAGAGACCCAGTACTTC. This sequence encodes CASSVTPKSSGVQETQYF.

The rearrangement uses TRBV27 and TRBJ2-4; D unresolved. Per germline, CDR1 MNHEY and CDR2 SMNVEV (reference sequence). With 4 bases removed from V and 0 bases from J, the gap between germline ends came to 16 bases. The CDR3 contains 17 residues. The CDR3 sequence: CASSYRWYSLAKNIQYF. The CDR3 bases are TGTGCCAGCAGTTATAGGTGGTACAGTTTAGCCAAAAACATTCAGTACTTC.

This chain connects TRBV6-1 to TRBJ1-2; D unresolved. CDR3 size: 14 residues. Deletions cut 4 bases from V and 3 bases from J, with 12 bases between. CDR1 MNHNS and CDR2 SASEGT come from the germline V gene. For the CDR3, the DNA is TGTGCCAGCAGTGGAGCTGTAGGATACTATGGCTACACCTTC. This codes for CASSGAVGYYGYTF.

The chain joins TRBV6-2 or TRBV6-3 to TRBJ1-2, with D maybe TRBD1 (5 bases). The CDR3 runs to 15 residues. The V and J ends lost 5 bases and 10 bases respectively, with 23 bases between them. The germline V gene encodes CDR1 MNHEY and CDR2 SVGEGT. The CDR3, as DNA: TGTGCCAGCAGTGACCCACCGGGACCCCGTGATGACTACACCTTC. Translated, it gives CASSDPPGPRDDYTF.

This clonotype came up a few times. The rearrangement joins TRBV2 to TRBJ2-2, with D maybe TRBD1 (5 bases). CDR3 size: 16 residues. The V gene lost 2 bases and the J gene lost 6 bases, with 16 bases spanning the gap. In germline, CDR1 is SNHLY, CDR2 FYNNEI. CDR3 protein: CASSESRTRVAGELFF. CDR3 coding DNA: TGTGCCAGCAGTGAAAGCCGGACCAGGGTTGCCGGGGAGCTGTTTTTT. The full variable domain, with the rest looked up from reference TRBV2 and TRBJ2-2, is EPEVTQTPSHQVTQMGQEVILRCVPISNHLYFYWYRQILGQKVEFLVSFYNNEISEKSEIFDDQFSVERPDGSNFTLKIRSTKLEDSAMYFCASSESRTRVAGELFFGEGSRLTVL.

The chain employs TRBV7-6 and TRBJ1-1; 8 nucleotides agree with TRBD1. Germline trimming cut 5 bases from V and 2 bases from J; bases unmatched to any gene: 10. The CDR3 consists of 16 residues. CDR1 and CDR2 (germline): SGHVS, FNYEAQ. The CDR3 here is CASSPLPGQANTEAFF. The DNA for the CDR3 is TGTGCCAGCAGCCCATTGCCGGGACAGGCTAACACTGAAGCTTTCTTT.

This clonotype was seen more than once but under ten times. The gene calls are TRBV3-1 and TRBJ1-2; TRBD1 is a possible D gene (6 bases). The germline V gene has CDR1 LGHDT and CDR2 YNNKEL (reference sequence). V lost 5 bases and J 7 bases, leaving 14 bases between the germline ends. This CDR3 has 13 residues. The CDR3 reads CASSSRGGSGYTF. CDR3 DNA: TGTGCCAGCAGCTCTCGAGGGGGGTCTGGCTACACCTTC.

This CDR3 is CASSEARRENTEAFF. DNA for the CDR3: TGTGCCAGCAGCGAAGCTAGACGAGAGAACACTGAAGCTTTCTTT. The chain employs TRBV7-9 and TRBJ1-1; no clear D gene. V lost 5 bases to trimming and J lost 1 base, with 14 bases between them. CDR3 length: 15 amino acids. Germline values: CDR1 SEHNR, CDR2 FQNEAQ (reference sequence).

This clonotype was detected ten times or more. The chain is built from TRBV20-1 and TRBJ2-7, with TRBD2 matching over 12 bases. This CDR3 is 17 amino acids long. Germline V CDR1 and CDR2: DFQATT, SNEGSKA (reference sequence). V was clipped by 1 base and J by 0 bases; unmatched bases: 7. The CDR3, as DNA: TGCAGTGCTAGAGGGCTAGCGGGAGGGCCCTACTCCTACGAGCAGTACTTC. This codes for CSARGLAGGPYSYEQYF.

The rearrangement joins TRBV11-2 to TRBJ2-5; D remains ambiguous. V was shortened by 4 bases and J by 7 bases, with 16 bases between the two germline ends. CDR3 length: 14 amino acids. CDR1 is SGHAT, CDR2 FQNNGV, per germline. The CDR3 region is CASSSDRVPGTQYF. The CDR3 DNA is TGTGCCAGCAGCTCGGACCGGGTCCCCGGGACCCAGTACTTC.

This clonotype was recorded a few times. The DNA of the CDR3 is TGCAGTGCTAGAGCGACTGAAGGGAATCAGCCCCAGCATTTT. It encodes CSARATEGNQPQHF. The chain recombines TRBV20-1 with TRBJ1-5, with D uncertain. Germline V gene data show CDR1 as DFQATT and CDR2 as SNEGSKA (reference sequence). V was clipped by 1 base and J by 4 bases, with 11 bases between them. The CDR3 sequence is 14 residues long.

This clonotype was detected many times. The genes are TRBV3-1 and TRBJ2-7; D not certain. From germline, CDR1 is LGHDT and CDR2 YNNKEL (reference sequence). The V end lost 0 bases, the J end lost 3 bases, and 3 bases lay between the germline ends. The CDR3 length is 12 residues. The CDR3 protein is CASSQDLYEQYF. The CDR3 DNA sequence: TGTGCCAGCAGCCAAGACCTCTACGAGCAGTACTTC.